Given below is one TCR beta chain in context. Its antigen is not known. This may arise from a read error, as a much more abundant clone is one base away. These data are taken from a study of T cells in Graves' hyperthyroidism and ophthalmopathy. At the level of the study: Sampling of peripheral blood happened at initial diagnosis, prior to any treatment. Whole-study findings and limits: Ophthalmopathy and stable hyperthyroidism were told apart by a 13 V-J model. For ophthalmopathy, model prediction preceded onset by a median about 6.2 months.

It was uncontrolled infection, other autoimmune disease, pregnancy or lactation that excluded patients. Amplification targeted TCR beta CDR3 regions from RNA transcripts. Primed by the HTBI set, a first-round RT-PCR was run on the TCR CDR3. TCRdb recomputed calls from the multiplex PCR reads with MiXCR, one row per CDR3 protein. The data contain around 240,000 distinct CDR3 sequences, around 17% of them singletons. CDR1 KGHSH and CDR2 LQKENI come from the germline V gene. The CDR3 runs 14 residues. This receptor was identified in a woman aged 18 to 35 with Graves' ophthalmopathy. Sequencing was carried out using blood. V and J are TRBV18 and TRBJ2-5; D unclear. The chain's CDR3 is CASSPPTRQEAQYF. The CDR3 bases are TGTGCCAGCTCACCACCGACCAGGCAAGAGGCCCAGTACTTC.